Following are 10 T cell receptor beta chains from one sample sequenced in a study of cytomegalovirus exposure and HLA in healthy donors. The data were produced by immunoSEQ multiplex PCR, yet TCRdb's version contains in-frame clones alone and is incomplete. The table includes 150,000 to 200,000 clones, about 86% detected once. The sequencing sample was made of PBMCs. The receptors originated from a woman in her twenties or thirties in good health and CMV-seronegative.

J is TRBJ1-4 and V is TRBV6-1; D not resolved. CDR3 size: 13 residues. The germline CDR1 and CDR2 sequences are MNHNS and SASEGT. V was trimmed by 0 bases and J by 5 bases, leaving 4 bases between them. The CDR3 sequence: CASSEAGNEKLFF. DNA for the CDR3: TGTGCCAGCAGTGAAGCCGGGAATGAAAAACTGTTTTTT.

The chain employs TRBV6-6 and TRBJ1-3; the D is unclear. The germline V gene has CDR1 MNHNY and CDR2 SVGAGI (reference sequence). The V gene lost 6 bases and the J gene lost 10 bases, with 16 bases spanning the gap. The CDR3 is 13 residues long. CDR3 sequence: CASRSHDEQTIYF. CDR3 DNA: TGTGCCAGCAGGAGCCATGACGAGCAAACCATATATTTT.

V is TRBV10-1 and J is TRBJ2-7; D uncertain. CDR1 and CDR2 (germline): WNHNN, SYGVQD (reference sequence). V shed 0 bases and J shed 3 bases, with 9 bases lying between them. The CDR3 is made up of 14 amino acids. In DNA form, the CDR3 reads TGCGCCAGCAGTGAGTCACGACTTCACTACGAGCAGTACTTC. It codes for CASSESRLHYEQYF.

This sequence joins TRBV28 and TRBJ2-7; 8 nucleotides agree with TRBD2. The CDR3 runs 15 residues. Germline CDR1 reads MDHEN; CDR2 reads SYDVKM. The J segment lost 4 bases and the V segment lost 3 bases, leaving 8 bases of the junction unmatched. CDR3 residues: CASSLVAGGGYEQYF. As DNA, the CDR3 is TGTGCCAGCAGTTTGGTCGCGGGAGGTGGGTACGAGCAGTACTTC.

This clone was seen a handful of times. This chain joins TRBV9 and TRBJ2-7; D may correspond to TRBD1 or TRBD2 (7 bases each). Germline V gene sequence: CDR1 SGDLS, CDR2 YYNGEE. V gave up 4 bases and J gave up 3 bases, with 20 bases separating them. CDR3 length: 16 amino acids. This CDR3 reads CASSPGGEGAVYEQYF. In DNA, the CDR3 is TGTGCCAGCAGCCCGGGCGGGGAGGGGGCCGTCTACGAGCAGTACTTC.

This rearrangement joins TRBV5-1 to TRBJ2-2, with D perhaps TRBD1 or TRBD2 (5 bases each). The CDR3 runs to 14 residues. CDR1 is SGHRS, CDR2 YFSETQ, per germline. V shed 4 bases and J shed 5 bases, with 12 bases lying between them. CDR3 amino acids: CASSPRAGTGELFF. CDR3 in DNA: TGCGCCAGCAGCCCCAGGGCGGGTACCGGGGAGCTGTTTTTT.

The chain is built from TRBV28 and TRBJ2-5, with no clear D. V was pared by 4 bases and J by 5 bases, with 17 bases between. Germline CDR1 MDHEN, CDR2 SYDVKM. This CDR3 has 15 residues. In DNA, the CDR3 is TGTGCCAGCAGTTCCTTGGCCCAAACGAGGGAGACCCAGTACTTC. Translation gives CASSSLAQTRETQYF. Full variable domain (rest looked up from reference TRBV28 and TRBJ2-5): DVKVTQSSRYLVKRTGEKVFLECVQDMDHENMFWYRQDPGLGLRLIYFSYDVKMKEKGDIPEGYSVSREKKERFSLILESASTNQTSMYLCASSSLAQTRETQYFGPGTRLLVL.

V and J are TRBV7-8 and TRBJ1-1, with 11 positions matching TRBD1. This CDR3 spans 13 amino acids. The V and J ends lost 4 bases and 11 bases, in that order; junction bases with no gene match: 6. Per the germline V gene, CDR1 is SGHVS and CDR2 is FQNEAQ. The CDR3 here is CASSSRTGGDAFF. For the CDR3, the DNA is TGTGCCAGCAGCTCGCGGACAGGGGGCGATGCTTTCTTT.

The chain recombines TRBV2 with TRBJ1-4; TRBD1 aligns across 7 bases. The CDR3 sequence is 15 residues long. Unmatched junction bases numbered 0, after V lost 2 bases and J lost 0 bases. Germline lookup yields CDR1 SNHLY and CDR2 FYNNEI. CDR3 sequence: CASSETGATNEKLFF. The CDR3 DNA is TGTGCCAGCAGTGAAACAGGGGCAACTAATGAAAAACTGTTTTTT.

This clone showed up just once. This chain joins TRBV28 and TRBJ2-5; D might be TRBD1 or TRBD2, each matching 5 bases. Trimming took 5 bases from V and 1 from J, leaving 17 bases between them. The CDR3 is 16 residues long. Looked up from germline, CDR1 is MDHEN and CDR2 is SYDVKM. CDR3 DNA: TGTGCCAGCAGTATTATTTCCGGGACCGTCCAAGAGACCCAGTACTTC. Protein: CASSIISGTVQETQYF.